The source of this TCR beta chain is a study of blood T cell repertoires in COVID-19. The protocol was immunoSEQ multiplex PCR, while the TCRdb copy is restricted to in-frame clones and leaves out a portion. The sample holds about 110,000 clones, about 80% seen once. Germline CDR1 reads SGHAT; CDR2 reads FQNNGV. Between the trimmed V and J ends, which lost 2 bases and 4 bases, there was a span of 15 bases. The CDR3 is 15 residues long. What was sequenced was peripheral blood. The chain links TRBV11-2 to TRBJ2-7; the D gene is possibly TRBD2 (5 bases). This clonotype was obtained from a woman between 65 and 79 years old with acute or convalescent COVID-19. The CDR3 DNA reads TGTGCCAGCAGCTTAATCGCGGGTGACAATTACGAGCAGTACTTC. Its translation is CASSLIAGDNYEQYF.